This TCR beta chain is from a study of blood T cells in healthy people across ages. General observations from the study: Estimates drawn from one million T cells were deemed to understate diversity. Samples with more naive T cells showed higher observed beta diversity.

With a J-beta primer mix and a sample-barcoded 5' primer, a second PCR ran 7 to 11 cycles. A single record per CDR3 protein comes from TCRdb applying MiXCR to the 5' RACE reads. The repertoire has just over 800,000 distinct CDR3 sequences, under 80% of them found once; the top ten carry about 30%. Total RNA, at least 5.5 micrograms per sample, came from PBMCs. From germline, CDR1 is SGDLS and CDR2 YYNGEE. Trimming at V came to 2 bases and at J to 1 base, leaving 4 bases not matched to a gene. This CDR3 region has 16 residues. Remarks on this clonotype: Antigen unknown.

The chain joins TRBV9 to TRBJ2-5; 11 nucleotides align to TRBD1. Sequenced: blood. The TCR sequence derives from a man aged 25-45 years in good health. CDR3 protein: CASSVGTGGFQETQYF. DNA for the CDR3: TGTGCCAGCAGCGTCGGGACAGGGGGGTTCCAAGAGACCCAGTACTTC.